The 21 T cell receptor beta chains in this list originate from one sample, sequenced in a study of T cell repertoires in cytomegalovirus infection. No antigen has been identified for these receptors. In TCRdb, the reads were re-called with MiXCR into one record per CDR3 protein. The data show about 480,000 distinct CDR3 sequences, roughly 34% seen once. Source: cultured PBMCs, taken from culture after CMV antigen stimulation. The receptors shown here come from a human donor in good health (CMV status not recorded). Some clones in this sample may be carry-over from other donors' samples.

The chain has TRBV4-1 and TRBJ2-6, with TRBD1 as a possible D gene (6 bases). Germline lookup yields CDR1 MGHRA and CDR2 YSYEKL. The CDR3 consists of 15 residues. V was clipped by 4 bases and J by 2 bases, with 9 bases between them. The CDR3 reads CASSPGQPGANVLTF. The CDR3 bases are TGCGCCAGCAGCCCCGGACAGCCTGGGGCCAACGTCCTGACTTTC.

This clonotype was counted between two and nine times. The J gene is TRBJ1-1, the V gene TRBV6-5, with D maybe TRBD1 (6 bases). V lost 5 bases and J 3 bases, leaving 19 bases between the germline ends. CDR3 size: 16 residues. CDR1 and CDR2 (germline): MNHEY, SVGAGI. The CDR3 reads CASSRLSTGRDTEAFF. The CDR3 nucleotides read TGTGCCAGCAGTCGACTCTCGACAGGTAGGGACACTGAAGCTTTCTTT.

This clonotype appeared a few times. The genes are TRBV13 and TRBJ1-1, with a weak D call TRBD1 (5 bases). The CDR3 consists of 14 residues. Germline assignment: CDR1 PRHDT and CDR2 FYEKMQ (reference sequence). Trimming removed 5 bases at V and 4 bases at J, with 14 bases between. The CDR3 nucleotides read TGTGCCAGCAGCCCCCGGAGGGGTAGCACTGAAGCTTTCTTT. Protein: CASSPRRGSTEAFF.

The rearrangement uses TRBV7-2 and TRBJ2-7; the D is unclear. This CDR3 comprises 14 residues. The V and J ends lost 1 base and 4 bases respectively, with 11 bases between them. From germline, CDR1 is SGHTA and CDR2 FQGNSA. The CDR3 sequence is CASSLGARGYEQYF. The CDR3 nucleotides are TGTGCCAGCAGCTTAGGGGCTAGAGGTTACGAGCAGTACTTC.

The chain employs TRBV5-4 and TRBJ1-5; D gene uncertain. Trimming removed 0 bases from V and 5 bases from J, with 9 bases in between. CDR3 length: 14 residues. CDR1 and CDR2 (germline): SGHNT, YYREEE (reference sequence). The CDR3 is CASSLVPEDQPQHF. The CDR3 DNA reads as TGTGCCAGCAGCTTGGTCCCTGAGGATCAGCCCCAGCATTTT.

V usage is TRBV6-5 and J usage is TRBJ2-3; TRBD2 matches at 15 bases. This CDR3 spans 16 amino acids. Trimming took 4 bases from V and 6 from J; bases not matched to a gene: 5. In germline, CDR1 is MNHEY, CDR2 SVGAGI. The CDR3 sequence: CASSWGLAGGRDTQYF. The CDR3 DNA follows: TGTGCCAGCAGTTGGGGACTAGCGGGAGGTAGGGATACGCAGTATTTT.

This clonotype came up many times. The CDR3 coding sequence is TGTGCCAGCGCCCTGCCGGGGGCCTCGAACACCGGGGAGCTGTTTTTT. It codes for CASALPGASNTGELFF. V gene TRBV7-8 combines with J gene TRBJ2-2; tentatively, D is TRBD1 or TRBD2 (6 bases each). The CDR3 contains 16 residues. The germline V gene has CDR1 SGHVS and CDR2 FQNEAQ. The V end was cut by 8 bases, the J end by 0 bases, with 16 bases between.

This clonotype has at least ten counts. The chain links TRBV7-2 to TRBJ2-3, with no clear D. This CDR3 is 13 amino acids long. The V and J ends lost 4 bases and 2 bases respectively, with 7 bases between them. Germline-derived CDR1 and CDR2 are SGHTA and FQGNSA. The DNA of the CDR3 is TGTGCCAGCAGCTCGATAGACACAGATACGCAGTATTTT. This sequence encodes CASSSIDTDTQYF.

The genes are TRBV12-3 or TRBV12-4 and TRBJ2-1, with 8 bases that match TRBD1. The CDR3 consists of 14 residues. Trimming cost V 3 bases and J 7 bases; bases outside gene matches: 5. DNA for the CDR3: TGTGCCAGCAGTTTGTCGACAGGGGTAAATGAGCAGTTCTTC. Protein product: CASSLSTGVNEQFF.

The chain employs TRBV19 and TRBJ2-7, with D hard to call. The CDR3 has 12 residues. The V gene lost 4 bases and the J gene lost 3 bases, with 7 bases spanning the gap. The germline gives CDR1 LNHDA, CDR2 SQIVND (reference sequence). The CDR3 spells CASSNVGYEQYF. Written as DNA, the CDR3 is TGTGCCAGTAGTAATGTCGGCTACGAGCAGTACTTC.

The rearrangement uses TRBV28 and TRBJ2-1; 11 positions match TRBD2. Germline CDR1 is MDHEN and CDR2 is SYDVKM. The V gene end was trimmed by 5 bases and the J gene end by 8 bases; junction bases not matched to a gene: 8. The CDR3 contains 15 residues. CDR3 sequence reads: CASSPLAGGVDEQFF. For the CDR3, the DNA is TGTGCCAGCAGTCCTCTAGCGGGAGGTGTTGATGAGCAGTTCTTC.

The rearrangement links TRBV7-9 to TRBJ2-1; TRBD2 is a possible D gene (7 bases). Germline lookup yields CDR1 SEHNR and CDR2 FQNEAQ (reference sequence). The V end was cut by 5 bases, the J end by 2 bases, with 19 bases between. The CDR3 is 17 amino acids. CDR3: CASSPEGRGGAYNEQFF. CDR3 DNA sequence: TGTGCCAGCAGCCCGGAGGGTAGGGGGGGCGCCTACAATGAGCAGTTCTTC.

This clonotype was recorded a few times. In nucleotides, the CDR3 is TGTGCCAGCACCCTTTTGGGGACTAGCCTAATATCCGGGGAGCTGTTTTTT. As protein: CASTLLGTSLISGELFF. V and J are TRBV6-8 and TRBJ2-2, with TRBD2 matching 9 bases. The CDR3 covers 17 residues. Trimming cost V 7 bases and J 6 bases; bases outside gene matches: 15. Germline CDR1 MNHGY, CDR2 SAAAGT.

The chain combines TRBV2 with TRBJ1-1; 8 bases align to TRBD1. V dropped 7 bases and J dropped 11; count of bases not matched to a gene: 12. The CDR3 covers 13 residues. CDR1 and CDR2 from the germline V gene are SNHLY and FYNNEI. CDR3 sequence: CASNKDREGRAFF. DNA for the CDR3: TGTGCCAGCAACAAGGACAGGGAAGGTCGGGCTTTCTTT.

There are a few counts of this clonotype. V gene TRBV27 combines with J gene TRBJ2-5; 12 nucleotides match TRBD2. Germline lookup yields CDR1 MNHEY and CDR2 SMNVEV (reference sequence). The junction had 6 bases not matched to a gene; V was cut back by 4 bases and J by 3 bases. This CDR3 comprises 16 residues. The CDR3 coding sequence is TGTGCCAGCAGTTCCTTGACTAGCGGGAGAGAAGAGACCCAGTACTTC. Translation: CASSSLTSGREETQYF.

This clonotype was observed a few times. V is TRBV24-1 and J is TRBJ2-3; D remains unclear. Trimming shortened V by 5 bases and J by 0 bases, and 14 bases separated the two germline ends. Germline CDR1 reads KGHDR; CDR2 reads SFDVKD. The CDR3 sequence is 16 residues long. The CDR3 reads CATSGDLDGSTDTQYF. In nucleotides, the CDR3 is TGTGCCACCAGTGGCGATCTGGACGGGAGCACAGATACGCAGTATTTT.

The genes are TRBV7-8 and TRBJ1-5; D not resolved. The CDR3 runs to 14 residues. Between the trimmed V and J ends, which lost 5 bases and 11 bases, there was a span of 19 bases. From germline, CDR1 is SGHVS and CDR2 FQNEAQ. CDR3 region: CASSPPGSQRSQHF. CDR3 nucleotide sequence: TGTGCCAGCAGCCCCCCGGGATCTCAGCGATCCCAGCATTTT.

This clonotype was seen once. The chain carries TRBV6-4 and TRBJ2-3, with 9 bases lining up with TRBD2. CDR1 MRHNA and CDR2 SNTAGT come from the germline V gene. The CDR3 runs to 17 residues. Trimming cost V 7 bases and J 3 bases; bases outside gene matches: 14. The CDR3 nucleotides read TGTGCCAGCATCCCCACGGGCGGCGGGAGGGCTACAGATACGCAGTATTTT. Protein: CASIPTGGGRATDTQYF.

V usage is TRBV28 and J usage is TRBJ2-7, with 7 bases lining up with TRBD2. Per germline, CDR1 MDHEN and CDR2 SYDVKM. The CDR3 runs 16 residues. V trimming: 5 bases; J trimming: 2 bases; junction bases outside the gene matches: 12. The CDR3 DNA reads TGTGCCAGCAGTCCCCCTCGTATCGCGGGAGCCTACGAGCAGTACTTC. Amino acids: CASSPPRIAGAYEQYF.

The chain combines TRBV13 with TRBJ2-3; 12 bases are shared with TRBD2. The germline V gene encodes CDR1 PRHDT and CDR2 FYEKMQ (reference sequence). Unmatched junction bases numbered 11, after V lost 5 bases and J lost 2 bases. This CDR3 spans 18 amino acids. The CDR3 coding sequence is TGTGCCAGCAGCCGATGGACTAGCGGGGCGGCGATCACAGATACGCAGTATTTT. This translates into CASSRWTSGAAITDTQYF.

This clonotype has a handful of counts. V is TRBV7-9 and J is TRBJ2-1, with 15 positions matching TRBD2. The trim removed 4 bases at V and 0 bases at J, leaving 4 bases unmatched. The germline gives CDR1 SEHNR, CDR2 FQNEAQ (reference sequence). The CDR3 contains 18 residues. CDR3 region: CASSSGTSGGSSYNEQFF. CDR3 nucleotide sequence: TGTGCCAGCAGCTCCGGGACTAGCGGGGGGAGCTCCTACAATGAGCAGTTCTTC. Supplemented by reference TRBV7-9 and TRBJ2-1, the full variable domain reads DTGVSQNPRHKITKRGQNVTFRCDPISEHNRLYWYRQTLGQGPEFLTYFQNEAQLEKSRLLSDRFSAERPKGSFSTLEIQRTEQGDSAMYLCASSSGTSGGSSYNEQFFGPGTRLTVL.